Described below is a single TCR beta chain sequence and its context. Its antigen is undetermined. This specimen comes from a study of T-cell reconstitution after alpha-beta-depleted transplantation in children. Study findings and constraints: Expanded graft clones, several hundred of them, were reportedly the source of alpha-beta T cells about two months after transplant.

Unique molecular identifiers featured in how the TCRbeta library was prepared. TCRdb re-called the PCR reads through MiXCR, storing one row per CDR3 protein. The sample lists about 580,000 distinct CDR3 sequences, roughly 27% occurring once. Trimming removed 6 bases from V and 7 bases from J, with 17 bases in between. This CDR3 region has 14 residues. Germline V lookup: CDR1 SGHRS, CDR2 YFSETQ. The material was PBMCs, obtained before TCRalphabeta/CD19-depleted stem cell transplant. This clonotype was sampled from a boy under three years old with Wiskott-Aldrich syndrome, due to receive a stem cell transplant. The chain combines TRBV5-1 with TRBJ2-1; a possible D gene is TRBD2 (5 bases). The CDR3 protein is CASTIGGPGNEQFF. The CDR3 region has the DNA TGCGCCAGCACCATTGGAGGACCCGGGAATGAGCAGTTCTTC.